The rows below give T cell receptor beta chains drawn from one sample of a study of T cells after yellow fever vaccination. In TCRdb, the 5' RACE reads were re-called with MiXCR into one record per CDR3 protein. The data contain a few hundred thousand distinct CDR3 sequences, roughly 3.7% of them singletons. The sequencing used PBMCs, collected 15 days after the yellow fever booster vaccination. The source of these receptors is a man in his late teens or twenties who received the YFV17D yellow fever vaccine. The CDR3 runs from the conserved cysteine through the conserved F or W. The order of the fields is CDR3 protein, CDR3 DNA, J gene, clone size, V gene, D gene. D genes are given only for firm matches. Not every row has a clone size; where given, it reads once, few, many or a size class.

CASSWRDGETEAFF TGTGCCAGCAGTTGGAGGGACGGGGAGACTGAAGCTTTCTTT TRBJ1-1 many TRBV11-2 .
CASSPRDRENYGYTF TGTGCCAGCTCACCACGTGACAGGGAAAACTATGGCTACACCTTC TRBJ1-2 many TRBV18 TRBD1
CASSSPGTGLNTGELFF TGTGCCAGCAGTTCTCCTGGGACAGGGCTGAACACCGGGGAGCTGTTTTTT TRBJ2-2 many TRBV28 TRBD1
CSASRRGGLPQETQYF TGCAGTGCTAGCAGGCGGGGGGGCCTGCCCCAAGAGACCCAGTACTTC TRBJ2-5 many TRBV20-1 TRBD2
CASESGYTF TGTGCCAGCGAATCTGGCTACACCTTC TRBJ1-2 many TRBV12-3/TRBV12-4 .
CASSPMAGITGELFF TGTGCCAGCAGCCCGATGGCAGGGATCACCGGGGAGCTGTTTTTT TRBJ2-2 many TRBV7-9 .
CSASLPANTGELFF TGCAGTGCTAGTTTGCCAGCGAACACCGGGGAGCTGTTTTTT TRBJ2-2 many TRBV20-1 .
CSVWGGEKNTEAFF TGCAGCGTCTGGGGGGGGGAGAAGAACACTGAAGCTTTCTTT TRBJ1-1 many TRBV29-1 .
CASSREGYEQYF TGTGCCAGCAGCCGAGAGGGATACGAGCAGTACTTC TRBJ2-7 many TRBV7-2 .
CSVSGQMYNEQFF TGCAGCGTTTCGGGACAGATGTACAATGAGCAGTTCTTC TRBJ2-1 many TRBV29-1 TRBD1
CASSTTTGGSGANVLTF TGTGCCAGCAGTACCACGACAGGGGGCTCTGGGGCCAACGTCCTGACTTTC TRBJ2-6 . TRBV27 TRBD1
CSVVFDYNEQFF TGCAGCGTTGTTTTCGACTACAATGAGCAGTTCTTC TRBJ2-1 many TRBV29-1 .
CASSIYGQGYNEQFF TGTGCCAGTAGTATTTACGGACAGGGGTACAATGAGCAGTTCTTC TRBJ2-1 many TRBV19 TRBD1
CASSSGGLAKNIQYF TGCGCCAGCAGCTCGGGGGGGTTAGCCAAAAACATTCAGTACTTC TRBJ2-4 . TRBV4-1 TRBD2
CASSPTYNYGYTF TGTGCCAGCAGCCCTACATATAACTATGGCTACACCTTC TRBJ1-2 many TRBV7-2 .
CASSLVENTEAFF TGTGCCAGCAGTTTAGTCGAGAACACTGAAGCTTTCTTT TRBJ1-1 many TRBV12-3/TRBV12-4 .
CASSYLAGGPPTDTQYF TGTGCCAGCAGTTACTTAGCGGGGGGGCCCCCTACAGATACGCAGTATTTT TRBJ2-3 many TRBV6-5 TRBD2
CASSPGLPAVGYTF TGCGCCAGCAGCCCCGGACTCCCGGCAGTCGGCTACACCTTC TRBJ1-2 many TRBV5-1 .
CASSSAGGQQETQYF TGTGCCAGCAGCTCCGCCGGGGGACAGCAAGAGACCCAGTACTTC TRBJ2-5 . TRBV11-2 .
CSVELAGGGETQYF TGCAGCGTCGAACTAGCGGGGGGAGGGGAGACCCAGTACTTC TRBJ2-5 many TRBV29-1 TRBD2
CASSSARGAGNYGYTF TGTGCCAGCAGTTCCGCCCGGGGGGCTGGTAACTATGGCTACACCTTC TRBJ1-2 . TRBV28 .
CASSETSGVIGTQYF TGTGCCAGCAGCGAGACTAGCGGGGTTATCGGGACCCAGTACTTC TRBJ2-5 many TRBV3-1 TRBD2
CASSFLEGQAYNSPLHF TGTGCCAGCAGCTTTCTGGAAGGGCAGGCCTATAATTCACCCCTCCACTTT TRBJ1-6 many TRBV7-8 .
CASSLFTAGELFF TGTGCCAGCAGCCTATTTACCGCCGGGGAGCTGTTTTTT TRBJ2-2 many TRBV7-2 .
CASSPDEGETQYF TGCGCCAGCAGCCCGGACGAGGGGGAGACCCAGTACTTC TRBJ2-5 many TRBV5-1 .
CASSLTTGSGTEAFF TGTGCCAGCAGTTTAACTACAGGGAGTGGCACTGAAGCTTTCTTT TRBJ1-1 many TRBV27 .
CASSLGVFPGASSYNEQFF TGTGCCAGCAGCTTAGGGGTTTTTCCGGGGGCGAGCTCCTACAATGAGCAGTTCTTC TRBJ2-1 many TRBV7-3 .
CASSQRGPQETQYF TGTGCCAGTAGTCAACGGGGCCCTCAAGAGACCCAGTACTTC TRBJ2-5 many TRBV19 .
CASRIRHTSTDTQYF TGCGCCAGCCGGATTAGGCATACTAGCACAGATACGCAGTATTTT TRBJ2-3 many TRBV5-1 .
CAISESNPGNQPQHF TGTGCCATCAGTGAGTCGAATCCAGGGAACCAGCCCCAGCATTTT TRBJ1-5 many TRBV10-3 .
CASRGPTNEKLFF TGTGCCAGCAGAGGGCCAACTAATGAAAAACTGTTTTTT TRBJ1-4 many TRBV6-5 .
CSVEGELGHTKWGNEQFF TGCAGCGTTGAAGGGGAATTGGGACACACAAAGTGGGGTAATGAGCAGTTCTTC TRBJ2-1 many TRBV29-1 .
CASSLGLAGDLSGANVLTF TGTGCCAGCAGCTTGGGACTAGCGGGGGACCTCTCTGGGGCCAACGTCCTGACTTTC TRBJ2-6 few TRBV7-6 TRBD2
CASSVAGGGQPQHF TGTGCCAGCAGCGTAGCGGGGGGAGGTCAGCCCCAGCATTTT TRBJ1-5 many TRBV9 .
CASSLGVGETQYF TGTGCCAGCAGCCTAGGGGTAGGAGAGACCCAGTACTTC TRBJ2-5 many TRBV5-4 .
CASSARVRETQYF TGTGCCAGCAGTGCCAGGGTTAGGGAGACCCAGTACTTC TRBJ2-5 many TRBV27 .
CASSLGRASPLHF TGTGCCAGCAGCTTAGGCCGGGCTTCACCCCTCCACTTT TRBJ1-6 many TRBV7-3 .
CASRNAGAWDTQYF TGCGCCAGCAGGAACGCGGGGGCGTGGGATACGCAGTATTTT TRBJ2-3 many TRBV5-1 .
CSARGLEPQHF TGCAGTGCTAGAGGCCTCGAGCCCCAGCATTTT TRBJ1-5 many TRBV20-1 .
CAIRTNTGELFF TGTGCCATCAGAACTAACACCGGGGAGCTGTTTTTT TRBJ2-2 once TRBV12-3/TRBV12-4 .
CASRRGQGSGELFF TGCGCCAGCAGGCGCGGACAGGGGTCCGGGGAGCTGTTTTTT TRBJ2-2 many TRBV5-1 TRBD1
CASSLRLDPDTQYF TGTGCCAGCAGTTTACGACTTGATCCAGATACGCAGTATTTT TRBJ2-3 many TRBV27 .
CASSLVRQGTSETQYF TGTGCCAGCAGCTTAGTAAGACAGGGGACGTCAGAGACCCAGTACTTC TRBJ2-5 many TRBV7-8 TRBD1
CASSYYRYTQETQYF TGTGCCAGCAGTTATTACAGATACACCCAAGAGACCCAGTACTTC TRBJ2-5 . TRBV6-5 .
CASSPSSGGHNEQFF TGTGCCAGCAGCCCCTCTAGCGGGGGACACAATGAGCAGTTCTTC TRBJ2-1 many TRBV12-3/TRBV12-4 TRBD2
CSARDFGQAGQPQHF TGCAGTGCTAGAGATTTCGGACAAGCGGGTCAGCCCCAGCATTTT TRBJ1-5 many TRBV20-1 .
CASSSRSLRGDTQYF TGTGCCAGCAGCTCAAGATCCCTGAGGGGAGATACGCAGTATTTT TRBJ2-3 many TRBV7-8 .
CASSSKRGDTDTQYF TGTGCCAGCAGTTCCAAGCGGGGGGACACAGATACGCAGTATTTT TRBJ2-3 many TRBV6-6 TRBD2
CASSTGQGLGTQYF TGTGCCAGCAGCACCGGACAGGGTCTGGGTACGCAGTATTTT TRBJ2-3 many TRBV7-9 TRBD1
CASSSQRSRTEAFF TGCGCCAGCAGCTCTCAGAGGTCACGGACTGAAGCTTTCTTT TRBJ1-1 many TRBV5-1 .
CASSLGIGLQPQHF TGTGCCAGCAGCTTAGGCATAGGACTTCAGCCCCAGCATTTT TRBJ1-5 few TRBV7-9 .
CASSRTQGAGNTIYF TGTGCCAGCAGCCGAACACAGGGCGCTGGAAACACCATATATTTT TRBJ1-3 many TRBV7-9 .
CASSPTGKVLGELFF TGCGCCAGCAGCCCAACAGGGAAAGTTCTCGGGGAGCTGTTTTTT TRBJ2-2 many TRBV5-1 .